The following is a T cell receptor beta chain sequence with its context. This table comes from immunoSEQ multiplex PCR, and its TCRdb copy is limited to in-frame clones, with some not included. The repertoire holds roughly 76,000 clones, with 70% to 85% as singletons. The data are from a study of radiotherapy plus CTLA-4 blockade in lung cancer. V shed 5 bases and J shed 4 bases, with 20 bases lying between them. This CDR3 is built from 16 residues. Germline V gene lookup returns CDR1 MNHEY and CDR2 SMNVEV (reference sequence). This chain connects TRBV27 to TRBJ1-2, with TRBD1 as a possible D gene (6 bases). The material sequenced was peripheral blood, taken from a patient treated with radiotherapy plus ipilimumab. This clonotype was obtained from a human donor with non-small cell lung cancer whose response to radiotherapy plus ipilimumab could not be evaluated. The CDR3 coding sequence is TGTGCCAGCAGTCCCCTATTTGGGACAACCACCTATGGCTACACCTTC. It yields the protein CASSPLFGTTTYGYTF.